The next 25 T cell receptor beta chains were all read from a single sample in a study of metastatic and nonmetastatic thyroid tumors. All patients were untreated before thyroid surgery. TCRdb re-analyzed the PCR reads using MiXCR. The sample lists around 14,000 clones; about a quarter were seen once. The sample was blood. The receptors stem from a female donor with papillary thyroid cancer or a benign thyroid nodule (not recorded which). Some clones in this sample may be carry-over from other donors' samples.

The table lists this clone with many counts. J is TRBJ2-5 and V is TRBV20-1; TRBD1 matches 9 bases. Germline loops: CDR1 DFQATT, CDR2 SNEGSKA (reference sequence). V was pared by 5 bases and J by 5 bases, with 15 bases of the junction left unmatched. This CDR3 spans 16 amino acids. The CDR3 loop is CSAYYPGQGRFETQYF. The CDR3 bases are TGCAGTGCTTACTATCCGGGACAGGGAAGGTTTGAGACCCAGTACTTC.

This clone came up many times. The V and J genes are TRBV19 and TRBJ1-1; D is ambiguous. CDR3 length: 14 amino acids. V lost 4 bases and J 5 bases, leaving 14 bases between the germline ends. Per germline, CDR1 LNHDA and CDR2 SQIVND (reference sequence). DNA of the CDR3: TGTGCCAGTAGTAAGATCGGGGATTGGACTGAAGCTTTCTTT. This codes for CASSKIGDWTEAFF.

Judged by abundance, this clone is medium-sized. As DNA, the CDR3 is TGTGCCAGCAGCCCGGGACAGGGTTTGTCTGGGGCCAACGTCCTGACTTTC. Its protein is CASSPGQGLSGANVLTF. This chain joins TRBV12-3 or TRBV12-4 and TRBJ2-6; 9 positions agree with TRBD1. The CDR3 is 17 residues long. J lost 1 base, V lost 6 bases, and 7 bases had no gene match.

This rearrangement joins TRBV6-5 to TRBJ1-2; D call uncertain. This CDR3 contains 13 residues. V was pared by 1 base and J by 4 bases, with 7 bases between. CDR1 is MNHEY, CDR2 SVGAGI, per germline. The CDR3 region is CASSYLPIYGYTF. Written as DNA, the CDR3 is TGTGCCAGCAGTTACTTACCAATCTATGGCTACACCTTC.

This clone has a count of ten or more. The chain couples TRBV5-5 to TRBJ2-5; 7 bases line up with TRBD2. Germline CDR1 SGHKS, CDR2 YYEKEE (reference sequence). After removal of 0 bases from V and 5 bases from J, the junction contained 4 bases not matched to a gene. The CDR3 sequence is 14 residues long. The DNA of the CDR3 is TGTGCCAGCAGCTTGGGGGCGGGGGTTGAGACCCAGTACTTC. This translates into CASSLGAGVETQYF.

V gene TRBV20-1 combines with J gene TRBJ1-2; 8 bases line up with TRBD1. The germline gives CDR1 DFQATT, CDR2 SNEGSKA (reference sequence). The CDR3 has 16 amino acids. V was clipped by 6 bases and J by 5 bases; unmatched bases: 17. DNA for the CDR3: TGCAGTGCCCCTTCCCCAGGACAGGGCGCGTTTTATGGCTACACCTTC. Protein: CSAPSPGQGAFYGYTF.

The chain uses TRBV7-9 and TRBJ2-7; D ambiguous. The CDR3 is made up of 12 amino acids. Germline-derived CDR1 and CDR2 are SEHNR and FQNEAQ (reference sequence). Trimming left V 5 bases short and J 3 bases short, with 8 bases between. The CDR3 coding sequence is TGTGCCAGCAGCGGCAGGAGCTACGAGCAGTACTTC. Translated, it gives CASSGRSYEQYF.

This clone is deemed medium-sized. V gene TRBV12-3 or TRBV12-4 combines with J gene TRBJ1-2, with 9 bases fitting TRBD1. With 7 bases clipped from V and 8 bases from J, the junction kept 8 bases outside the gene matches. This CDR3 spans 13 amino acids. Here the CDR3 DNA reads TGTGCCAGCATCACACAGGGGGCTTCCGGCTACACCTTC. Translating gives CASITQGASGYTF.

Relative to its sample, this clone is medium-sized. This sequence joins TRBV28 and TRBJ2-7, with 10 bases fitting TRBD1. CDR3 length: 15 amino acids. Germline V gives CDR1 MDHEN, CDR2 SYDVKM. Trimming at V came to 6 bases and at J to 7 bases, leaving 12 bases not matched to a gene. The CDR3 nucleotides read TGTGCCAGCAGCACCGTTGGGACAGGGGCAAGAGAGCAGTACTTC. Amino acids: CASSTVGTGAREQYF.

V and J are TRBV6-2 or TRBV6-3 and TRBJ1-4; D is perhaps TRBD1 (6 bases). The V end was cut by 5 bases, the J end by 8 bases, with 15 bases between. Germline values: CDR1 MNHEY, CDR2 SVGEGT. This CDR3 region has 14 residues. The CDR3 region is CASSRQVFQEKLFF. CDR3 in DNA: TGTGCCAGCAGTCGACAGGTCTTTCAGGAAAAACTGTTTTTT.

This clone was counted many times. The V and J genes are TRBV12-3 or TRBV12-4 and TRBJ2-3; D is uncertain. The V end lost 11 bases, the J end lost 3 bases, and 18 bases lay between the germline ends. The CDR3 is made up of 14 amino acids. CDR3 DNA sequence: TGTGCCGTAACAGCCCCCGGTAGGACAGATACGCAGTATTTT. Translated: CAVTAPGRTDTQYF.

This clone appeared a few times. The CDR3 is CASDRTGNYNEQFF. CDR3 bases: TGTGCCAGCGATAGGACAGGGAACTACAATGAGCAGTTCTTC. The V and J genes are TRBV6-1 and TRBJ2-1; 8 positions match TRBD1. Trimming took 8 bases from V and 3 from J; bases not matched to a gene: 6. CDR1 is MNHNS and CDR2 is SASEGT in the germline V gene. The CDR3 covers 14 residues.

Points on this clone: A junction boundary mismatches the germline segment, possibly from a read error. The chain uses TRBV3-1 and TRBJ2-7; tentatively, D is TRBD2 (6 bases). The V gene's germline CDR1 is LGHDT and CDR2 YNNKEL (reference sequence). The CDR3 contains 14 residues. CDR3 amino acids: CASSHPPVPGEQHF. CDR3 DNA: TGTGCCAGCAGCCACCCGCCGGTGCCGGGGGAGCAGCACTTC.

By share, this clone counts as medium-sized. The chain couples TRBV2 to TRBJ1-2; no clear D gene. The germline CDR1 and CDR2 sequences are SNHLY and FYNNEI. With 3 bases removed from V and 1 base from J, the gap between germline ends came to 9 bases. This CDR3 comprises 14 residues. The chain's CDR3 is CASSERGDNYGYTF. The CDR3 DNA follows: TGTGCCAGCAGTGAGCGGGGAGATAACTATGGCTACACCTTC.

The CDR3 DNA reads TGTGCCAGCAGTTACTCGATATGGGCGGAGACCATGTACTTC. Its protein product is CASSYSIWAETMYF. The chain combines TRBV6-6 with TRBJ2-5; D unclear. V lost 0 bases and J 13 bases, leaving 18 bases between the germline ends. The germline gives CDR1 MNHNY, CDR2 SVGAGI (reference sequence). The CDR3 length is 14 residues.

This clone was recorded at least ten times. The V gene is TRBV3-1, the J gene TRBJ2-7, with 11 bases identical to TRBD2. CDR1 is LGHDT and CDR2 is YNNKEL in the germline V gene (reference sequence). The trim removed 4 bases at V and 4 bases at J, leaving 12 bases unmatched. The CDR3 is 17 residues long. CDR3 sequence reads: CASSLSPDSGRGYEQYF. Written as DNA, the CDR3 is TGTGCCAGCAGCCTCTCCCCGGATAGCGGGAGGGGGTACGAGCAGTACTTC.

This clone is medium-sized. The chain's CDR3 is CSAARYEQYF. CDR3 sequence (DNA): TGCAGCGCCGCCCGCTACGAGCAGTACTTC. This chain links TRBV20-1 with TRBJ2-7; D unclear. The germline CDR1 and CDR2 sequences are DFQATT and SNEGSKA (reference sequence). The CDR3 covers 10 residues.

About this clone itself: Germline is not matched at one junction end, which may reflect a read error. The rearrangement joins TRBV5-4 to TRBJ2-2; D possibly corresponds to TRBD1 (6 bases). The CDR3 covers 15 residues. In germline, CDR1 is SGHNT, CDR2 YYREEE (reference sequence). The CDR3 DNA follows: TGTGCCAGCGGCTTGGCAGGGGTAGGGACCGGGGAGCTGTTTTTT. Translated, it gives CASGLAGVGTGELFF. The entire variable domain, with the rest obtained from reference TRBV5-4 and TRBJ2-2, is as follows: ETGVTQSPTHLIKTRGQQVTLRCSSQSGHNTVSWYQQALGQGPQFIFQYYREEENGRGNFPPRFSGLQFPNYSSELNVNALELDDSALYLCASGLAGVGTGELFFGEGSRLTVL.

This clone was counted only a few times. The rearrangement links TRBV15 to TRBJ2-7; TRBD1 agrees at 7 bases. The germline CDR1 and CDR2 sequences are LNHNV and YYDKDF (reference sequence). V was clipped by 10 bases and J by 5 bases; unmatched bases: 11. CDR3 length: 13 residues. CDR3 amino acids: CANSTDRTHEQYF. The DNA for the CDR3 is TGTGCCAACAGTACGGACAGGACCCACGAGCAGTACTTC.

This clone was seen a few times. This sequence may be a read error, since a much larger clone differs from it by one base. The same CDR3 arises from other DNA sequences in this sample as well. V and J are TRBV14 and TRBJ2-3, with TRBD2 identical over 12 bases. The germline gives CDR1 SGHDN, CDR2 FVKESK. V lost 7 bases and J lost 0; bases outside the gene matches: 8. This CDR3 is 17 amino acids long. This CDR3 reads CASNGLAGNTSTDTQYF. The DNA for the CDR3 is TGTGCCAGCAACGGACTAGCGGGGAATACTAGCACAGATACGCAGTATTTT.

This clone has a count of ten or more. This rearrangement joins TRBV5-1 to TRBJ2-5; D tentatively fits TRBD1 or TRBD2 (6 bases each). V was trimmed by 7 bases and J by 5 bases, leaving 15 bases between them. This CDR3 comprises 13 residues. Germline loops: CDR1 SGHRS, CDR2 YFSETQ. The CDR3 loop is CASHEGGEETQYF. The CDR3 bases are TGCGCCAGCCACGAGGGGGGAGAGGAGACCCAGTACTTC.

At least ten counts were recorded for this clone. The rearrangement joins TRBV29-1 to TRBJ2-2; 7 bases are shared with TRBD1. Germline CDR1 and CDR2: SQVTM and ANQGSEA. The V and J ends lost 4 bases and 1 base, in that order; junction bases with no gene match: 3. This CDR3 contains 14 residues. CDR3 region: CSVGWTGNTGELFF. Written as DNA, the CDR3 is TGCAGCGTTGGATGGACAGGGAACACCGGGGAGCTGTTTTTT.

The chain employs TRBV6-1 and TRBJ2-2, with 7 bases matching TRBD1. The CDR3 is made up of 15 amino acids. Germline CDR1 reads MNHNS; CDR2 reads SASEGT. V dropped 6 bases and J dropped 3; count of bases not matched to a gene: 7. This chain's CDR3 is CASSDTGTDTGELFF. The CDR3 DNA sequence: TGTGCCAGCAGCGACACAGGGACAGACACCGGGGAGCTGTTTTTT.

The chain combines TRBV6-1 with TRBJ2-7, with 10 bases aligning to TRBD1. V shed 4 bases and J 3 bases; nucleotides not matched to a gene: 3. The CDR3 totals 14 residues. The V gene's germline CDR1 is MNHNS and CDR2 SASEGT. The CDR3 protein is CASSVRDRGYEQYF. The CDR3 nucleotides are TGTGCCAGCAGTGTGCGGGACAGGGGCTACGAGCAGTACTTC.

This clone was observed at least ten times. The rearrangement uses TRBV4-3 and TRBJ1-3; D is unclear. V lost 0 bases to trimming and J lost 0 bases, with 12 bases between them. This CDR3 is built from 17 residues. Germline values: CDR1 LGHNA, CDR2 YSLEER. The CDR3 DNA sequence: TGCGCCAGCAGCCAAGATTACCGGTGGGTCTCTGGAAACACCATATATTTT. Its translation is CASSQDYRWVSGNTIYF.